This TCR beta chain was identified during a study of Ad26.COV2.S vaccination and SARS-CoV-2 variants. Across the study: A participant enrolled in the COV1001 Ad26.COV2.S trial arm provided the sample.

Specified treatment: 19 received Ad26.COV2.S at low or high dose, single or two shots; 5 received placebo; per-sample allocation not given. The samples date from day 63 after the first vaccine or placebo injection. Wuhan-strain spike was delivered by a replication-incompetent Ad26 vector. TCRdb's copy holds only in-frame clones and misses some; the assay was immunoSEQ multiplex PCR. There are just over 350,000 clones in the sample; about 88% occur only once, and 2.5% to 3.5% lies in the top ten. Per the germline V gene, CDR1 is LNHNV and CDR2 is YYDKDF (reference sequence). J was trimmed by 1 base and V by 8 bases; bases with no gene match: 2. The CDR3 is made up of 13 amino acids. As for this clone: Its antigen remains unidentified.

Findings of the study overall: Following vaccination, spike-specific CD8+ and CD4+ T cell responses reportedly exhibited substantial breadth.

This chain connects TRBV15 to TRBJ2-7; 10 nucleotides agree with TRBD2. This specimen consisted of peripheral blood, obtained in a trial of Ad26.COV2.S vaccine versus placebo. This clonotype originated in a person aged 18-65 years who received the Ad26.COV2.S COVID-19 vaccine or a placebo. CDR3 sequence reads: CATGTSVSYEQYF. The CDR3 coding sequence is TGTGCCACCGGGACTAGCGTTTCCTACGAGCAGTACTTC.